The subject of this entry is one T cell receptor beta chain. Per germline, CDR1 SEHNR and CDR2 FQNEAQ (reference sequence). The CDR3 totals 13 residues. Trimming shortened V by 6 bases and J by 4 bases, and 12 bases separated the two germline ends. This sample is part of a study of early T cells in non-severe SARS-CoV-2 infection. As for the study in general: With bulk RNA from unsorted whole blood as input, sequencing yielded unpaired chains.

Attachment of unique molecular identifiers was made to individual cDNA molecules. TCRdb reanalysed the 5' RACE reads using MiXCR and keeps one entry per CDR3 protein. The repertoire consists of about 66,000 distinct CDR3 sequences, with 18% occurring once and the leading ten covering 8.9%. The clonotype was recovered from an adult who was a healthcare worker with PCR-confirmed SARS-CoV-2 infection or an uninfected control (not recorded which). This specimen was whole blood, taken at baseline. The genes are TRBV7-9 and TRBJ1-2, with D possibly matching TRBD1 (5 bases). The CDR3 region has the DNA TGTGCCAGCAGGTCGGACATACTCTATGGCTACACCTTC. It yields the protein CASRSDILYGYTF.